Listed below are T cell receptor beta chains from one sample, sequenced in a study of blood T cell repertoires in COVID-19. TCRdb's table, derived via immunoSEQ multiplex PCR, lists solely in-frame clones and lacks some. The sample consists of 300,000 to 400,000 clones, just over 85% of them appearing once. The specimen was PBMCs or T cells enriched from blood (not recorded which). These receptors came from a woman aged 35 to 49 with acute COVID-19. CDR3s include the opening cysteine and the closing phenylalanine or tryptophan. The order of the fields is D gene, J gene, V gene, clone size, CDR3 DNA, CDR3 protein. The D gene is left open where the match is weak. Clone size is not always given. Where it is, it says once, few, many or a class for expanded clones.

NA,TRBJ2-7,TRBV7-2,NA,TGTGCCAGCAGCTTAGGACGGGGCTACGAGCAGTACTTC,CASSLGRGYEQYF
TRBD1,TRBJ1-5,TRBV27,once,TGTGCCAGCAGTCTGGGGACAGACAGCAATCAGCCCCAGCATTTT,CASSLGTDSNQPQHF
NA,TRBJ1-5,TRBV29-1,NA,TGCAGCGTTCAACAGGGAGTGAATCAGCCCCAGCATTTT,CSVQQGVNQPQHF
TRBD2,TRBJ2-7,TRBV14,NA,TGTGCCAGCAGCCAGACCCCACCGGGGGGCGAGCAGTACTTC,CASSQTPPGGEQYF
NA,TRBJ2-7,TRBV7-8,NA,TGTGCCAGCAGCTTTCCCCCGATGTTATCCTCGCGGGCGGCGCAGTACTTC,CASSFPPMLSSRAAQYF
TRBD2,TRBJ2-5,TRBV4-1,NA,TGCGCCAGCAGCCAAGATCATACGGCGGGGGGCTGGGAGACCCAGTACTTC,CASSQDHTAGGWETQYF
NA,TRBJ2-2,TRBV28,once,TGTGCCAGCAGTTTCCCCCGGAGGGCTAGCGCGAACACCGGGGAGCTGTTTTTT,CASSFPRRASANTGELFF
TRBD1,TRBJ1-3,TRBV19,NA,TGTGCCAGCAGGGACAGTGACTCTGGAAACACCATATATTTT,CASRDSDSGNTIYF
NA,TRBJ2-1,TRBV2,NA,TGTGCCCCCGGGGCCGGGAGTGTATCGGGTGAGCAGTTCTTC,CAPGAGSVSGEQFF
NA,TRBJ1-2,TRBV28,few,TGTGCCAGCAGAAATCCAGCTAGAGATTTGGACTATGGCTACACCTTC,CASRNPARDLDYGYTF
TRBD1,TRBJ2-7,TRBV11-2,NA,TGTGCCAGCGGGGACAGGCCCTACGAGCAGTACTTC,CASGDRPYEQYF
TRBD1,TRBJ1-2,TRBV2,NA,TGTGCCAGCAGTACGACAGGGTGGAACTATGGCTACACCTTC,CASSTTGWNYGYTF
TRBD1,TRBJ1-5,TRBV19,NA,TGTGCCAGTAGTCCTTTGGACAGGGAGAATCAGCCCCAGCATTTT,CASSPLDRENQPQHF
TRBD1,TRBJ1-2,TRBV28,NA,TGTGCCAGCAGTTATATGCGGGGACAGGGACTCTTGGAAGGCTACACCTTC,CASSYMRGQGLLEGYTF
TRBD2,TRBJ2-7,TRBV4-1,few,TGCGCCAGCAGCTATGAAGCGGGAGGGCCTGGCGAGCAGTACTTC,CASSYEAGGPGEQYF
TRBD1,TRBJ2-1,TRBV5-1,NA,TGCGCCAGCAGCCCGTTGGACAGGGGGTATGAGCAGTTCTTC,CASSPLDRGYEQFF